The next 22 T cell receptor beta chains were all read from a single sample in a study of T cells in Graves' hyperthyroidism and ophthalmopathy. RNA transcripts served as the template for amplifying TCR beta CDR3 regions. During a first-round RT-PCR of the TCR CDR3, the HTBI primer set was used. Each CDR3 protein gets one entry after TCRdb re-called the multiplex PCR reads with MiXCR. The sample includes fewer than 550,000 distinct CDR3 sequences, approximately 14% seen only once; the top ten take roughly 8%. The sequenced sample was blood. The receptors shown here come from a woman aged 18-29 years with Graves' hyperthyroidism.

V usage is TRBV9 and J usage is TRBJ2-2; D might be TRBD1 or TRBD2, each matching 5 bases. The germline V gene has CDR1 SGDLS and CDR2 YYNGEE. Deletions cut 4 bases from V and 5 bases from J, with 18 bases between. This CDR3 region has 16 residues. The CDR3 DNA follows: TGTGCCAGCAGCCCTCCCCGAGGGAAGGGGACCGGGGAGCTGTTTTTT. Its translation is CASSPPRGKGTGELFF.

This clonotype was observed a few times. The rearrangement joins TRBV19 to TRBJ2-7; D is uncertain. Germline-derived CDR1 and CDR2 are LNHDA and SQIVND (reference sequence). This CDR3 comprises 13 residues. V was trimmed by 3 bases and J by 3 bases, leaving 9 bases between them. CDR3 residues: CASSIVPNYEQYF. In DNA form, the CDR3 reads TGTGCCAGTAGTATCGTTCCGAACTACGAGCAGTACTTC. Full variable domain (missing parts from reference TRBV19 and TRBJ2-7): DGGITQSPKYLFRKEGQNVTLSCEQNLNHDAMYWYRQDPGQGLRLIYYSQIVNDFQKGDIAEGYSVSREKKESFPLTVTSAQKNPTAFYLCASSIVPNYEQYFGPGTRLTVT.

This clonotype was recorded at least ten times. V gene TRBV7-9 combines with J gene TRBJ2-2, with D maybe TRBD2 (5 bases). CDR1 and CDR2 (germline): SEHNR, FQNEAQ (reference sequence). The CDR3 spans 14 residues. Trimming shortened V by 6 bases and J by 6 bases, and 14 bases separated the two germline ends. CDR3 DNA: TGTGCCAGCAGTCAACCCAACGGGGCCGGGGAGCTGTTTTTT. This gives the protein CASSQPNGAGELFF. The whole variable domain, remainder taken from reference TRBV7-9 and TRBJ2-2, is DTGVSQNPRHKITKRGQNVTFRCDPISEHNRLYWYRQTLGQGPEFLTYFQNEAQLEKSRLLSDRFSAERPKGSFSTLEIQRTEQGDSAMYLCASSQPNGAGELFFGEGSRLTVL.

The chain couples TRBV5-1 to TRBJ2-3; D might be TRBD1 or TRBD2, each matching 5 bases. The length of the CDR3 is 11 residues. The V end lost 7 bases, the J end lost 3 bases, and 6 bases lay between the germline ends. Germline CDR1 is SGHRS and CDR2 is YFSETQ. The CDR3 DNA reads TGCGCCAGCTGGGGGACAGATACGCAGTATTTT. Its translation: CASWGTDTQYF.

Turning to this clonotype: Since a much larger clone is just one base distant, this may be a read error. This chain joins TRBV6-1 and TRBJ1-1; TRBD1 is a possible D gene (6 bases). The V and J ends lost 4 bases and 4 bases respectively, with 13 bases between them. Germline values: CDR1 MNHNS, CDR2 SASEGT. This CDR3 is built from 14 residues. The DNA for the CDR3 is TGTGCCAGCAGTGTTATCCAGGGGATCACTGAAGCTTTCTTT. Its translation is CASSVIQGITEAFF.

This clonotype occurred many times. The chain joins TRBV7-8 to TRBJ2-7, with D possibly matching TRBD2 (6 bases). The V end lost 8 bases, the J end lost 3 bases, and 11 bases lay between the germline ends. This CDR3 is built from 12 residues. Germline V gene data show CDR1 as SGHVS and CDR2 as FQNEAQ. CDR3 protein: CASGSGDYEQYF. CDR3 DNA sequence: TGTGCCAGCGGGTCGGGGGACTACGAGCAGTACTTC.

This clonotype was counted between two and nine times. The chain is built from TRBV13 and TRBJ1-3; D is uncertain. The germline V and J ends were trimmed by 2 bases and 0 bases, with 8 bases remaining between them. The CDR3 loop spans 15 amino acids. Germline V CDR1 and CDR2: PRHDT, FYEKMQ (reference sequence). CDR3 in amino acids: CASSLLRHSGNTIYF. The DNA of the CDR3 is TGTGCCAGCAGCTTATTGCGGCACTCTGGAAACACCATATATTTT. Full variable domain (missing parts from reference TRBV13 and TRBJ1-3): AAGVIQSPRHLIKEKRETATLKCYPIPRHDTVYWYQQGPGQDPQFLISFYEKMQSDKGSIPDRFSAQQFSDYHSELNMSSLELGDSALYFCASSLLRHSGNTIYFGEGSWLTVV.

This clonotype was counted ten times or more. J is TRBJ1-2 and V is TRBV28; D is perhaps TRBD1 (6 bases). This CDR3 spans 12 amino acids. Trimming left V 8 bases short and J 8 bases short, with 15 bases between. Germline lookup yields CDR1 MDHEN and CDR2 SYDVKM. Written as DNA, the CDR3 is TGTGCCAGCTGGGGGCAGGGAGGCGGCTACACCTTC. Translated, it gives CASWGQGGGYTF.

V usage is TRBV7-9 and J usage is TRBJ2-4; no reliable D call. The CDR3 consists of 13 residues. Trimming cost V 3 bases and J 9 bases, with 12 bases left between them. Germline loops: CDR1 SEHNR, CDR2 FQNEAQ (reference sequence). The CDR3 is CASSFTEATIQYF. The CDR3 nucleotides read TGTGCCAGCAGCTTTACAGAGGCAACCATTCAGTACTTC.

This clonotype was recorded at least ten times. The V gene is TRBV20-1, the J gene TRBJ2-7; D possibly corresponds to TRBD1 (6 bases). Germline CDR1 and CDR2: DFQATT and SNEGSKA (reference sequence). CDR3 size: 12 residues. V lost 3 bases and J 5 bases, leaving 11 bases between the germline ends. CDR3 amino acids: CSARYTGNEQYF. The DNA for the CDR3 is TGCAGTGCTAGGTATACAGGGAACGAGCAGTACTTC.

This clonotype was counted ten times or more. Here the CDR3 DNA reads TGTGCCAGCAGCCGCCCCGCGACTAGCGGGGGTCGCGAGACCCAGTACTTC. Protein product: CASSRPATSGGRETQYF. This chain connects TRBV12-3 or TRBV12-4 to TRBJ2-5, with 12 bases identical to TRBD2. The J segment lost 5 bases and the V segment lost 6 bases, leaving 13 bases of the junction unmatched. There are 17 residues in the CDR3.

This clonotype showed up many times. This sequence may be a read error, since a much larger clone differs from it by one base. The chain is built from TRBV12-3 or TRBV12-4 and TRBJ1-2; 8 nucleotides agree with TRBD1. V shed 5 bases and J 4 bases; nucleotides not matched to a gene: 3. The CDR3 is 13 amino acids. The CDR3 spells CASSKGQVYGYTF. The CDR3 DNA sequence: TGTGCCAGCAGTAAGGGACAGGTCTATGGCTACACCTTC.

This clonotype was recorded at least ten times. The chain carries TRBV10-1 and TRBJ2-7; 8 bases map to TRBD2. Trimming took 8 bases from V and 2 from J; bases not matched to a gene: 8. CDR3 length: 14 residues. In germline, CDR1 is WNHNN, CDR2 SYGVQD (reference sequence). CDR3 sequence (DNA): TGCGCCAGCGCAAATAGCGGGAAGCCCTACGAGCAGTACTTC. Amino acid sequence: CASANSGKPYEQYF.

This clonotype was observed many times. This sequence joins TRBV6-1 and TRBJ1-5; D unclear. The CDR3 extends over 15 amino acids. CDR1 is MNHNS and CDR2 is SASEGT in the germline V gene. Trimming removed 6 bases at V and 0 bases at J, with 12 bases between. The CDR3 loop is CASSHQEDSNQPQHF. The CDR3 bases are TGTGCCAGCAGCCATCAGGAGGATAGCAATCAGCCCCAGCATTTT.

Comments on this clonotype: With a much larger clone just one base away, this may be a read error. This rearrangement joins TRBV13 to TRBJ1-4, with D possibly being TRBD1 (6 bases). CDR1 and CDR2 (germline): PRHDT, FYEKMQ (reference sequence). CDR3 length: 15 residues. The CDR3 reads CASGLGTGSGEKLFF. Here the CDR3 DNA reads TGTGCCAGCGGCTTAGGTACAGGGTCCGGAGAAAAACTGTTTTTT. The full variable domain, rest sourced from reference TRBV13 and TRBJ1-4, is AAGVIQSPRHLIKEKRETATLKCYPIPRHDTVYWYQQGPGQDPQFLISFYEKMQSDKGSIPDRFSAQQFSDYHSELNMSSLELGDSALYFCASGLGTGSGEKLFFGSGTQLSVL.

This clonotype showed up just a few times. The chain links TRBV6-5 to TRBJ1-4; no reliable D call. V was cut by 3 bases and J by 4 bases, with 9 bases left in between. This CDR3 has 14 residues. Looked up from germline, CDR1 is MNHEY and CDR2 is SVGAGI. The CDR3 loop is CASSYIGYNEKLFF. CDR3 nucleotide sequence: TGTGCCAGCAGTTATATTGGGTATAATGAAAAACTGTTTTTT.

This clonotype has ten or more counts. The V call is TRBV28, the J call TRBJ1-1; 7 bases align to TRBD1. This CDR3 is 18 amino acids long. Germline-derived CDR1 and CDR2 are MDHEN and SYDVKM. V was clipped by 2 bases and J by 5 bases; unmatched bases: 17. The CDR3 spells CASSLLRQGGSPRTEAFF. The CDR3 DNA reads TGTGCCAGCAGTTTACTAAGACAGGGTGGGTCGCCGAGGACTGAAGCTTTCTTT.

This clonotype has ten or more counts. This chain links TRBV19 with TRBJ1-2, with D possibly matching TRBD1 (5 bases). This CDR3 contains 14 residues. Germline values: CDR1 LNHDA, CDR2 SQIVND (reference sequence). V lost 5 bases, J lost 8 bases, and 18 bases lay in between. The CDR3 DNA reads TGTGCCAGTAGTCCTGGGACCGCGGGGCCGGGCTACACCTTC. Translating gives CASSPGTAGPGYTF.

This clonotype has a count of ten or more. The rearrangement links TRBV15 to TRBJ1-5; D is uncertain. Germline V gene sequence: CDR1 LNHNV, CDR2 YYDKDF (reference sequence). V gave up 5 bases and J gave up 10 bases, with 12 bases separating them. The CDR3 is made up of 12 amino acids. CDR3 residues: CATSPGVGPQHF. DNA of the CDR3: TGTGCCACCAGCCCCGGGGTAGGTCCCCAGCATTTT.

This clonotype was observed many times. The J gene is TRBJ2-7, the V gene TRBV2, with D perhaps given as TRBD1 or TRBD2 (5 bases each). Germline V lookup: CDR1 SNHLY, CDR2 FYNNEI. Trimming left V 4 bases short and J 4 bases short, with 14 bases between. The CDR3 consists of 14 residues. CDR3 sequence: CASSAAGTSYEQYF. The DNA of the CDR3 is TGTGCCAGCAGTGCCGCCGGGACCTCATACGAGCAGTACTTC.

In this sample, this clonotype turned up many times. The rearrangement links TRBV24-1 to TRBJ2-1; 7 bases fit TRBD1. The length of the CDR3 is 16 residues. Germline CDR1 reads KGHDR; CDR2 reads SFDVKD. V lost 4 bases and J lost 8; bases outside the gene matches: 13. DNA of the CDR3: TGTGCCACCAGTGACCTTACAGGGGTCGGTCTCGATGAGCAGTTCTTC. Translated, it gives CATSDLTGVGLDEQFF.

This clonotype was picked up many times. The chain recombines TRBV5-1 with TRBJ2-7; D is possibly TRBD1 (5 bases). CDR1 and CDR2 from the germline V gene are SGHRS and YFSETQ. The V end lost 5 bases, the J end lost 3 bases, and 15 bases lay between the germline ends. The CDR3 spans 14 residues. The CDR3 loop is CASRRNQGLYEQYF. The DNA of the CDR3 is TGCGCCAGCAGGAGGAACCAGGGTCTCTACGAGCAGTACTTC. Using reference TRBV5-1 and TRBJ2-7 for the parts outside the CDR3, the full variable domain is KAGVTQTPRYLIKTRGQQVTLSCSPISGHRSVSWYQQTPGQGLQFLFEYFSETQRNKGNFPGRFSGRQFSNSRSEMNVSTLELGDSALYLCASRRNQGLYEQYFGPGTRLTVT.